The clone carrying this T cell receptor beta chain was detected once. No antigen is known for it. This sample stems from a study of PD-1 blockade in classical Hodgkin lymphoma. The time point was: cycle 4 day 1 (C4D1), after five to seven weeks of nivolumab. Every patient was affected by relapse after autologous stem cell transplantation, while exposure to brentuximab vedotin was not uniform. Findings and caveats of the study: It was CD4+ TCR diversity, not CD8+, that rose significantly by C4D1.

Method: immunoSEQ multiplex PCR; TCRdb's copy keeps in-frame clones and lacks some. The sample lists almost 95,000 clones; 83% were seen once. The CDR3 spans 16 residues. Germline CDR1 is ENHRY and CDR2 is SYGVKD. V was clipped by 1 base and J by 4 bases, with 13 bases between them. The chain is built from TRBV10-3 and TRBJ2-2; D perhaps matches TRBD1 (5 bases). The sequence came from a human donor with classical Hodgkin lymphoma. This specimen was peripheral blood mononuclear cells (PBMCs), taken before the fourth cycle of nivolumab. DNA of the CDR3: TGTGCCATCAGTGAGTTTCAGGGTTCGGTCACCGGGGAGCTGTTTTTT. Translation gives CAISEFQGSVTGELFF.